The rows below give T cell receptor beta chains drawn from one sample of a study of T cells in Graves' hyperthyroidism and ophthalmopathy. TCRdb reprocessed the multiplex PCR reads via MiXCR and lists one record per CDR3 protein. This table has roughly 500,000 distinct CDR3 sequences, about half appearing once. Sequencing was done on a sample of peripheral blood or thyroid tissue (not recorded which). The source is an adult woman with Graves' disease, either hyperthyroidism or ophthalmopathy (not recorded which). CDR3s include the opening cysteine and the closing phenylalanine or tryptophan. Each record gives: D gene, J gene, clone size, V gene, CDR3 DNA, CDR3 protein. A D gene is named only where the DNA matches it firmly. Clone size appears in some rows only: once, few, many, or a class for an expanded clone.

>-|TRBJ1-1|many|TRBV10-1
TGCGCCAGGACAAGGGGGGGTCTCACTGAAGCTTTCTTT
CARTRGGLTEAFF
>-|TRBJ1-5|-|TRBV7-9
TGTGCCAGCAGCTTAGGTGGAGCAGGCAGTCAGCCCCAGCATTTT
CASSLGGAGSQPQHF
>TRBD1|TRBJ1-1|-|TRBV5-1
TGCGCCAGCAGCTTGGACCGGGACAGGGTGCCTGAAGCTTTCTTT
CASSLDRDRVPEAFF
>-|TRBJ1-3|many|TRBV16
TGTGCCAGCAGACTTACAGGGAGATCTGGAAACACCATATATTTT
CASRLTGRSGNTIYF
>-|TRBJ2-5|many|TRBV29-1
TGCAGCGCCCGGCCCGGGAGTTGGGGGACCCAGTACTTC
CSARPGSWGTQYF
>-|TRBJ1-5|-|TRBV24-1
TGTGCCACCAGTGACACCAGAAGGACACCAGATCAGCCCCAGCATTTT
CATSDTRRTPDQPQHF
>-|TRBJ1-1|-|TRBV19
TGTGCCAGTAGGCTTTCGGGGCAGCAGAACACTGAAGCTTTCTTT
CASRLSGQQNTEAFF
>-|TRBJ1-5|-|TRBV12-3/TRBV12-4
TGTGCCAGCAGTTTGGGGAGAGGGTGGCAGCCCCAGCATTTT
CASSLGRGWQPQHF
>TRBD2|TRBJ2-7|-|TRBV19
TGTGCCAGCAGTAGCAACGCGGGAGTCTACGAGCAGTACTTC
CASSSNAGVYEQYF
>TRBD2|TRBJ2-5|-|TRBV19
TGTGCCAGCGCAACCGGGACTACCGGGGGGGAGACCCAGTACTTC
CASATGTTGGETQYF
>-|TRBJ1-3|-|TRBV10-2
TGCGCCAGCAATAAGCGGGGCTCTGGAAACACCATATATTTT
CASNKRGSGNTIYF
>-|TRBJ2-7|-|TRBV10-1
TGCGCCAGCAGTGAAACAGCGAAGAGCTCCTACGAGCAGTACTTC
CASSETAKSSYEQYF
>TRBD1|TRBJ1-5|many|TRBV15
TGTGCCACCAGCAGAGATCTCGCCACAGGGGGAGGTCAGCCCCAGCATTTT
CATSRDLATGGGQPQHF
>-|TRBJ1-5|many|TRBV27
TGTGCCAGCAGTTTAGGGTTGGGGGCGAGGCAGCCCCAGCATTTT
CASSLGLGARQPQHF
>-|TRBJ1-1|-|TRBV11-2
TGTGCCAGCAGCCTAGACGGTAGCTTGAACACTGAAGCTTTCTTT
CASSLDGSLNTEAFF
>-|TRBJ2-7|-|TRBV9
TGTGCCAGCAGCCCGCCAGGTGGGCCAGGCGCCTACGAGCAGTACTTC
CASSPPGGPGAYEQYF
>-|TRBJ1-1|many|TRBV6-1
TGTGCCAGCAGTGAAGGGGGCGAGGCCTCCCCAGCTTTCTTT
CASSEGGEASPAFF
>TRBD2|TRBJ2-5|-|TRBV20-1
TGCAGTGCTAGTTTGGCGGGAGCGGGGGAGACCCAGTACTTC
CSASLAGAGETQYF
>-|TRBJ2-5|many|TRBV7-9
TGTGCCAGCAGCCGAGGGGGAGGAGAGACCCAGTACTTC
CASSRGGGETQYF
>-|TRBJ2-5|once|TRBV5-1
TGCGCCAGCAGCTTGGGTAGCCCAGATCCAAATCAGCCCCAGTACTTC
CASSLGSPDPNQPQYF
>-|TRBJ1-3|many|TRBV9
TGTGCCAGCAGCGTATTGGAAGGGCCAGGAAACACCATATATTTT
CASSVLEGPGNTIYF
>TRBD1|TRBJ1-1|many|TRBV12-3/TRBV12-4
TGTGCCAGCAGCTCCGGGACAGAGAACACTGAAGCTTTCTTT
CASSSGTENTEAFF
>TRBD1|TRBJ2-7|-|TRBV12-3/TRBV12-4
TGTGCCAGCAGTTGGACAGGGAGGAGCTCCTACGAGCAGTACTTC
CASSWTGRSSYEQYF
>-|TRBJ1-2|many|TRBV6-1
TGTGCCAGCACTCCTTGGGACGATGGCTACACCTTC
CASTPWDDGYTF
>-|TRBJ2-7|many|TRBV12-3/TRBV12-4
TGTGCCAGCAGTAGGACAGCCACCTACGAGCAGTACTTC
CASSRTATYEQYF